This TCR beta chain is drawn from a study of T cells expressing NK-cell markers. Looking at the study overall: Source material for TCR beta repertoires consisted of sorted CD3+CD56+NKG2C+, CD3+CD56+NKG2C- and CD3+CD56-NKG2C+ T cells. Most of the eight sequenced donors were HCMV-seropositive; one was seronegative.

Germline V lookup: CDR1 SGHTA, CDR2 FQGNSA. The CDR3 spans 16 residues. Remarks on this clonotype: The antigen is undetermined.

From the 5' RACE reads, TCRdb lists one entry per CDR3 protein and no DNA. The repertoire shows 550,000 or so distinct CDR3 sequences; the top ten hold 3% to 4.5%. Whole-study findings and limits: The CD3+CD56-NKG2C+ fraction of a handful of donors was likewise dominated by these clonotypes.

V is TRBV7-2 and J is TRBJ2-7; TCRdb's D gene call, TRBD2, goes unchecked for lack of DNA. The clonotype originates from a man aged 18-30 years in good health. Material: blood T cells: a sorted CD56 or NKG2C T cell subset, CD4+ or CD8+ T cells, or bulk PBMC T cells (not recorded which). CDR3 loop: CASSLAGTSGRVEQYF.